Shown below are 27 T cell receptor beta chains from a single sample sequenced in a study of T cell responses to AZD1222 COVID-19 vaccine. Measured with immunoSEQ multiplex PCR; TCRdb has only the in-frame clones, and not every one. The data hold some 69,000 clones, with approximately 82% observed a single time. The material sequenced was peripheral blood, taken 28 days after the second AZD1222 dose. Receptor source: an adult who received the AZD1222 COVID-19 vaccine.

The J gene is TRBJ1-1, the V gene TRBV6-2 or TRBV6-3, with D possibly matching TRBD1 (6 bases). This CDR3 contains 14 residues. The germline gives CDR1 MNHEY, CDR2 SVGEGT. Trimming removed 3 bases from V and 5 bases from J, with 13 bases in between. In DNA, the CDR3 is TGTGCCAGCAGTTATTCAGGGGAAGTTACTGAAGCTTTCTTT. Translated, it gives CASSYSGEVTEAFF.

This clone was detected once. The genes are TRBV3-1 (or the pseudogene TRBV3-2) and TRBJ2-5; tentative D call: TRBD1 (5 bases). The CDR3 is made up of 14 amino acids. Germline assignment: CDR1 LGHDT and CDR2 YNNKEL (reference sequence). V lost 4 bases, J lost 2 bases, and 11 bases lay in between. The DNA of the CDR3 is TGTGCCAGCAGCCCCCCAGACAGTCAAGAGACCCAGTACTTC. This codes for CASSPPDSQETQYF.

V is TRBV19 and J is TRBJ1-1, with a weak D call TRBD1 (6 bases). Germline values: CDR1 LNHDA, CDR2 SQIVND (reference sequence). Trimming shortened V by 6 bases and J by 8 bases, and 13 bases separated the two germline ends. The CDR3 has 12 residues. The CDR3 DNA reads TGTGCCAGTAGAGGGGGGAGATACGAAGCTTTCTTT. Its protein product is CASRGGRYEAFF. Complete variable domain (other parts from reference TRBV19 and TRBJ1-1): DGGITQSPKYLFRKEGQNVTLSCEQNLNHDAMYWYRQDPGQGLRLIYYSQIVNDFQKGDIAEGYSVSREKKESFPLTVTSAQKNPTAFYLCASRGGRYEAFFGQGTRLTVV.

The V and J genes are TRBV11-2 and TRBJ2-3, with D maybe TRBD1 (6 bases). Trimming pared 5 bases from V and 2 bases from J, leaving 14 bases between. CDR1 is SGHAT and CDR2 is FQNNGV in the germline V gene. The CDR3 covers 15 residues. CDR3 nucleotides: TGTGCCAGCAGCCCAAGCCGGGACATCACAGATACGCAGTATTTT. Translated, it gives CASSPSRDITDTQYF.

This chain connects TRBV10-1 to TRBJ2-1; 11 bases match TRBD1. The CDR3 runs to 15 residues. Trimming cost V 5 bases and J 7 bases; bases outside gene matches: 7. Germline V gene sequence: CDR1 WNHNN, CDR2 SYGVQD (reference sequence). In DNA, the CDR3 is TGCGCCAGCAGTACGGGACAGGGGGTTGGAAATGAGCAGTTCTTC. This gives the protein CASSTGQGVGNEQFF.

V gene TRBV6-5 combines with J gene TRBJ1-2; 9 bases map to TRBD1. Looked up from germline, CDR1 is MNHEY and CDR2 is SVGAGI. The CDR3 has 14 residues. V trimming: 4 bases; J trimming: 5 bases; junction bases outside the gene matches: 5. The CDR3 reads CASSSGQGKYGYTF. The CDR3 DNA reads as TGTGCCAGCAGTTCGGGACAGGGTAAATATGGCTACACCTTC.

This sequence joins TRBV18 and TRBJ2-2; D ambiguous. The germline gives CDR1 KGHSH, CDR2 LQKENI. Trimming took 1 base from V and 5 from J, leaving 11 bases between them. The CDR3 is 15 amino acids. DNA of the CDR3: TGTGCCAGCTCACCACAAGATGATGGTACCGGGGAGCTGTTTTTT. The encoded protein is CASSPQDDGTGELFF.

Only a few counts were recorded for this clone. The V and J genes are TRBV24-1 and TRBJ2-1, with TRBD1 as a possible D gene (5 bases). CDR1 and CDR2 (germline): KGHDR, SFDVKD. The CDR3 extends over 12 amino acids. V gave up 3 bases and J gave up 14 bases, with 13 bases separating them. CDR3 DNA: TGTGCCACCAGTGATAGGAATGGACAAGAGTTCTTC. Translating it yields CATSDRNGQEFF.

The V call is TRBV3-1 (or the pseudogene TRBV3-2), the J call TRBJ1-1; D gene ambiguous. V lost 1 base and J lost 6, with 12 bases in between. The CDR3 loop spans 14 amino acids. Germline V gives CDR1 LGHDT, CDR2 YNNKEL (reference sequence). The CDR3 DNA reads TGTGCCAGCAGCCAAGTTGGTGGAAAGGCTGAAGCTTTCTTT. This encodes CASSQVGGKAEAFF.

The chain joins TRBV20-1 to TRBJ2-1; 8 bases are shared with TRBD1. The length of the CDR3 is 15 residues. Germline V gene lookup returns CDR1 DFQATT and CDR2 SNEGSKA (reference sequence). The V segment lost 3 bases and the J segment 3 bases; nucleotides outside the gene matches: 7. Here the CDR3 reads CSASGQGKGYNEQFF. In DNA form, the CDR3 reads TGCAGTGCTAGTGGACAGGGTAAAGGCTACAATGAGCAGTTCTTC.

V is TRBV10-3 and J is TRBJ1-1, with D tentatively TRBD1 (5 bases). Germline V CDR1 and CDR2: ENHRY, SYGVKD. The V gene lost 0 bases and the J gene lost 0 bases, with 8 bases spanning the gap. The CDR3 loop spans 15 amino acids. CDR3 residues: CAISESGTMNTEAFF. CDR3 coding DNA: TGTGCCATCAGTGAGTCCGGGACCATGAACACTGAAGCTTTCTTT.

The chain employs TRBV29-1 and TRBJ2-7; TRBD1 matches 11 bases. Germline trimming cut 8 bases from V and 5 bases from J; bases unmatched to any gene: 5. The germline V gene encodes CDR1 SQVTM and CDR2 ANQGSEA. The CDR3 runs to 12 residues. CDR3 in amino acids: CSTWTGGNEQYF. The CDR3 region has the DNA TGCAGCACGTGGACAGGGGGCAACGAGCAGTACTTC.

The chain links TRBV3-1 (or the pseudogene TRBV3-2) to TRBJ1-1; 12 nucleotides agree with TRBD1. CDR1 and CDR2 from the germline V gene are LGHDT and YNNKEL (reference sequence). The trim removed 0 bases at V and 4 bases at J, leaving 6 bases unmatched. The CDR3 extends over 17 amino acids. The chain's CDR3 is CASSQDSGTGGSTEAFF. DNA for the CDR3: TGTGCCAGCAGCCAAGATTCCGGGACAGGGGGCTCCACTGAAGCTTTCTTT.

This clone was observed a few times. The V and J genes are TRBV6-5 and TRBJ1-2; D possibly corresponds to TRBD1 (5 bases). CDR3 length: 12 amino acids. Germline V gene sequence: CDR1 MNHEY, CDR2 SVGAGI. V lost 4 bases to trimming and J lost 2 bases, with 5 bases between them. This CDR3 reads CASSSGNYGYTF. The DNA of the CDR3 is TGTGCCAGCAGTTCAGGGAACTATGGCTACACCTTC.

J is TRBJ1-4 and V is TRBV10-3; possibly TRBD1 for D (6 bases). The length of the CDR3 is 15 residues. V lost 6 bases, J lost 0 bases, and 11 bases lay in between. Germline CDR1 is ENHRY and CDR2 is SYGVKD. The CDR3 DNA reads TGTGCCATCAGGGTGGACAGAACAACTAATGAAAAACTGTTTTTT. This encodes CAIRVDRTTNEKLFF.

This chain connects TRBV7-2 to TRBJ1-2, with 7 bases aligning to TRBD1. CDR3 size: 16 residues. Germline CDR1 is SGHTA and CDR2 is FQGNSA. J gave up 4 bases and V 5 bases, and 13 bases lay outside the gene matches. CDR3 protein: CASSLNWAGGGYGYTF. CDR3 DNA: TGTGCCAGCAGCCTTAACTGGGCAGGGGGTGGCTATGGCTACACCTTC.

This clone was seen just once. V and J are TRBV12-5 and TRBJ1-2, with unresolved D. The V end lost 1 base, the J end lost 5 bases, and 8 bases lay between the germline ends. Germline CDR1 reads LGHNT; CDR2 reads FRNRAP. This CDR3 contains 13 residues. DNA of the CDR3: TGTGCTAGTGGTTTGGAGCCAGCTTATGGCTACACCTTC. As protein: CASGLEPAYGYTF.

In its sample, this clone was seen once. This chain uses TRBV5-1 with TRBJ1-3; 7 bases line up with TRBD1. The V segment lost 3 bases and the J segment 0 bases; nucleotides outside the gene matches: 3. Germline V gives CDR1 SGHRS, CDR2 YFSETQ. The CDR3 sequence is 15 residues long. This chain's CDR3 is CASSSGQTSGNTIYF. In nucleotides, the CDR3 is TGCGCCAGCAGCTCGGGACAGACCTCTGGAAACACCATATATTTT.

The chain joins TRBV5-1 to TRBJ2-1, with 9 bases that match TRBD2. CDR3 length equals 15 residues. Germline V gene data show CDR1 as SGHRS and CDR2 as YFSETQ. Losses at the gene ends were 0 bases for V and 9 bases for J; bases not matched to a gene: 7. This CDR3 is CASSLVVAGEGEQFF. DNA of the CDR3: TGCGCCAGCAGCTTGGTAGTAGCGGGGGAGGGTGAGCAGTTCTTC.

In this sample, this clone turned up a few times. The V and J genes are TRBV6-5 and TRBJ1-6; weak D call: TRBD1 (5 bases). Trimming took 8 bases from V and 10 from J, leaving 12 bases between them. CDR3 length: 12 residues. The germline V gene encodes CDR1 MNHEY and CDR2 SVGAGI. Here the CDR3 DNA reads TGTGCCAGCGAGGGGTCCGGATCACCCCTCCACTTT. Encoded protein: CASEGSGSPLHF.

The rearrangement links TRBV9 to TRBJ1-2; D may be TRBD1 (6 bases). Per germline, CDR1 SGDLS and CDR2 YYNGEE. Trimming removed 2 bases from V and 8 bases from J, with 10 bases in between. The CDR3 is made up of 12 amino acids. The CDR3 nucleotides are TGTGCCAGCAGCGTTCCCCAGGGGGGCTACACCTTC. Its translation is CASSVPQGGYTF. The full variable domain, in which reference TRBV9 and TRBJ1-2 provide the parts outside the CDR3, is DSGVTQTPKHLITATGQRVTLRCSPRSGDLSVYWYQQSLDQGLQFLIQYYNGEERAKGNILERFSAQQFPDLHSELNLSSLELGDSALYFCASSVPQGGYTFGSGTRLTVV.

This rearrangement joins TRBV5-1 to TRBJ1-4; no definite D call. CDR3 length equals 15 residues. V gave up 0 bases and J gave up 5 bases, with 11 bases separating them. Looked up from germline, CDR1 is SGHRS and CDR2 is YFSETQ. DNA of the CDR3: TGCGCCAGCAGCTTGGGGACGGACCGAAATGAAAAACTGTTTTTT. Translated: CASSLGTDRNEKLFF.

This chain connects TRBV6-6 to TRBJ2-1, with D perhaps TRBD1 (5 bases). Trimming left V 6 bases short and J 2 bases short, with 14 bases between. This CDR3 region has 15 residues. The germline V gene encodes CDR1 MNHNY and CDR2 SVGAGI (reference sequence). The CDR3 DNA sequence: TGTGCCAGCAGGGTAGACAGTGCCGCCTACAATGAGCAGTTCTTC. This translates into CASRVDSAAYNEQFF.

This clone turned up a few times. J is TRBJ2-1 and V is TRBV27; TRBD2 matches 9 bases. The junction had 5 bases not matched to a gene; V was cut back by 5 bases and J by 3 bases. The germline CDR1 and CDR2 sequences are MNHEY and SMNVEV (reference sequence). The CDR3 has 15 amino acids. Here the CDR3 reads CASSPWTSDYNEQFF. In nucleotides, the CDR3 is TGTGCCAGCAGTCCCTGGACTAGCGACTACAATGAGCAGTTCTTC.

The chain is built from TRBV29-1 and TRBJ2-4, with 8 bases matching TRBD1. This CDR3 has 12 residues. From germline, CDR1 is SQVTM and CDR2 ANQGSEA. The J segment lost 7 bases and the V segment lost 7 bases, leaving 6 bases of the junction unmatched. This CDR3 is CSARTGRNIQYF. The CDR3 coding sequence is TGCAGCGCCCGGACAGGGCGGAACATTCAGTACTTC.

This chain joins TRBV5-4 and TRBJ2-3, with D hard to call. This CDR3 spans 13 amino acids. CDR1 SGHNT and CDR2 YYREEE come from the germline V gene (reference sequence). Trimming removed 4 bases at V and 0 bases at J, with 6 bases between. CDR3 DNA sequence: TGTGCCAGCAGCCCTACTAGCACAGATACGCAGTATTTT. Translating gives CASSPTSTDTQYF.

This clone was detected a few times. The chain joins TRBV6-5 to TRBJ1-1; a weak D match, TRBD1 (6 bases). Between the trimmed V and J ends, which lost 11 bases and 1 base, there was a span of 8 bases. Looked up from germline, CDR1 is MNHEY and CDR2 is SVGAGI. The CDR3 runs 11 residues. The CDR3 reads CALQGNTEAFF. CDR3 coding DNA: TGTGCCTTACAGGGGAACACTGAAGCTTTCTTT.